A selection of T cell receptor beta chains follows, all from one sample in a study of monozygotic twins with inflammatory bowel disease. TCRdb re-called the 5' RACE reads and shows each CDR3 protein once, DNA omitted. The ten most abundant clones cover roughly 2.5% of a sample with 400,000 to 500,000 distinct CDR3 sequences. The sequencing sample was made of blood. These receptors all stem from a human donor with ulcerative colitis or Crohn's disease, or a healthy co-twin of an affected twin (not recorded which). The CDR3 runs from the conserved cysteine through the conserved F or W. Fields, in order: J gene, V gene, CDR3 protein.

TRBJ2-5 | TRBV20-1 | CSASSEPRTQYF
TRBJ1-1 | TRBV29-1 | CSVSGRGLTEAFF
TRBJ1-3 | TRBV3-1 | CASTPLPPEGGSGNTIYF
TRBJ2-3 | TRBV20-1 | CSAPDTSGGKQYF
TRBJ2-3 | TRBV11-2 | CASSLLTKFDTQYF
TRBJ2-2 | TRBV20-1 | CSARGRLTTRGLGTGELFF
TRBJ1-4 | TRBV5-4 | CASSLQGRGEKLFF
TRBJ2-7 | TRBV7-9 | CASSSAGLAVAGEQYF
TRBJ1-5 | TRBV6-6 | CASKAPHGGQPQHF
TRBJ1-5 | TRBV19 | CASSGYARPQHF
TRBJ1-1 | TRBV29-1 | CSGAGQGTEAFF
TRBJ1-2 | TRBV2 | CASSPWRSYGYTF
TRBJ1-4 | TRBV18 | CASSPRPTGANEKLFF
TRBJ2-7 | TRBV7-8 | CASSLAPGQTYEQYF
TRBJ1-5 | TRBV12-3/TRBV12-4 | CASRDSDSNQPQHF
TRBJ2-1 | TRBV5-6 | CASSFPGGNEQFF
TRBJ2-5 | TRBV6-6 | CASSYRETQYF
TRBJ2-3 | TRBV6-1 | CASRDRARTDTQYF
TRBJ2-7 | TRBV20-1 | CSARPGTSYEQYF
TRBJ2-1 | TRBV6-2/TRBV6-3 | CASSYSIGGSYNEQFF
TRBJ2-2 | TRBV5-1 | CASMVANTGELFF
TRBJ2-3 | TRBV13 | CASSHFGPSTQYF
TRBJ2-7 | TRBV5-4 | CASSSRLAGGYEQYF
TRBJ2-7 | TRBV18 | CASSPPQAFAYEQYF
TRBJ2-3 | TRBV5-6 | CASSFGGGRTDTQYF
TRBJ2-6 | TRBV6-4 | CASSDRRGTGGRGANVLTF
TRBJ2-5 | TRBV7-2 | CASSLWSEETQYF
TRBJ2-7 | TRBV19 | CASSRDRGATYEQYF
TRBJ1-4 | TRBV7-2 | CASSIDRGNEKLFF
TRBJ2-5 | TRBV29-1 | CSVGTKETQYF
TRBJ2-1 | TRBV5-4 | CASSLIAGGLGEQFF